This TCR beta chain was documented in a study of graft-versus-host responses after intestinal transplantation. For this clone: Its antigen is unidentified.

Profiling relied on immunoSEQ multiplex PCR, and the TCRdb table lists in-frame clones only, not all of them. This table has 30,000 to 45,000 clones, about 93% appearing once. The CDR3 runs 13 residues. Germline values: CDR1 SGHTA, CDR2 FQGNSA. V was clipped by 2 bases and J by 3 bases, with 5 bases between them. This TCR derives from a human donor who was the organ donor for an intestinal transplant. V usage is TRBV7-2 and J usage is TRBJ2-1; D not resolved. Sequencing used unstimulated CD8+ T cells sorted from spleen or lymph node cells, obtained before transplant. CDR3 bases: TGTGCCAGCAGCTTAACTAACTACAATGAGCAGTTCTTC. This codes for CASSLTNYNEQFF.